The 9 T cell receptor beta chains below come from one sample, sequenced in a study of OX40 agonist ivuxolimab in advanced cancers. Generated by immunoSEQ multiplex PCR, the TCRdb table keeps only in-frame clones and is missing some. The sample shows about 89,000 clones, around 92% of them seen only once. The specimen comprised CD4+ or CD8+ T cells sorted from blood, sampled in a trial of the OX40 agonist ivuxolimab. All receptors derive from an adult with an advanced solid tumor such as melanoma, head and neck, liver or kidney cancer.

This chain uses TRBV28 with TRBJ2-7; maybe TRBD1 (5 bases). Trimming left V 6 bases short and J 2 bases short, with 20 bases between. Germline CDR1 reads MDHEN; CDR2 reads SYDVKM. This CDR3 is 16 amino acids long. The CDR3: CASSLGAVAKTYEQYF. In nucleotides, the CDR3 is TGTGCCAGCAGCCTAGGGGCAGTGGCCAAAACCTACGAGCAGTACTTC.

The genes are TRBV6-5 and TRBJ1-4; maybe TRBD1 (5 bases). Germline V gene data show CDR1 as MNHEY and CDR2 as SVGAGI. This CDR3 region has 13 residues. V was pared by 5 bases and J by 7 bases, with 11 bases between. CDR3 bases: TGTGCCAGCAGTCACGGGAGGGGTGAAAAACTGTTTTTT. Amino acids: CASSHGRGEKLFF.

This clone occurred once. The V gene is TRBV19, the J gene TRBJ1-5; D is ambiguous. Per germline, CDR1 LNHDA and CDR2 SQIVND (reference sequence). This CDR3 has 13 residues. The germline V and J ends were trimmed by 2 bases and 4 bases, with 6 bases remaining between them. CDR3 in amino acids: CASSIRENQPQHF. The CDR3 DNA follows: TGTGCCAGTAGTATAAGAGAGAATCAGCCCCAGCATTTT.

This chain joins TRBV28 and TRBJ2-2; D might be TRBD1 or TRBD2, each matching 6 bases. CDR3 length: 16 amino acids. Germline V gene lookup returns CDR1 MDHEN and CDR2 SYDVKM. V dropped 2 bases and J dropped 8 bases, with 18 bases sitting between them. The CDR3 spells CASSLDPRGRGGELFF. The CDR3 coding sequence is TGTGCCAGCAGTTTAGACCCCCGGGGGCGAGGTGGGGAGCTGTTTTTT.

This chain joins TRBV23-1 and TRBJ1-5, with 9 bases that match TRBD1. TRBV23-1 is an ORF; its function is uncertain. J was trimmed by 9 bases and V by 3 bases; bases with no gene match: 12. The CDR3 contains 16 residues. CDR3: CASSHGTGSTLGPQHF. The CDR3 DNA is TGCGCCAGCAGTCACGGGACAGGGAGCACCTTAGGGCCCCAGCATTTT.

The chain joins TRBV7-8 to TRBJ1-1, with D hard to call. Per the germline V gene, CDR1 is SGHVS and CDR2 is FQNEAQ. V was cut by 2 bases and J by 2 bases, with 0 bases left in between. The CDR3 spans 11 residues. The CDR3 DNA follows: TGTGCCAGCAGCTTAAACACTGAAGCTTTCTTT. Protein product: CASSLNTEAFF.

The V call is TRBV6-1, the J call TRBJ2-4, with D perhaps TRBD1 (6 bases). The germline V gene encodes CDR1 MNHNS and CDR2 SASEGT. The CDR3 loop spans 20 amino acids. V lost 0 bases and J 0 bases, leaving 21 bases between the germline ends. CDR3 protein: CASSEADGTTRRLAKNIQYF. The CDR3 coding sequence is TGTGCCAGCAGTGAAGCGGACGGGACAACAAGAAGATTAGCCAAAAACATTCAGTACTTC.

In this sample, this clone turned up a few times. The genes are TRBV4-1 and TRBJ1-6; 9 bases fit TRBD1. The CDR3 is 13 amino acids. V was pared by 6 bases and J by 10 bases, with 4 bases of the junction left unmatched. Germline CDR1 reads MGHRA; CDR2 reads YSYEKL. CDR3 sequence reads: CASRGTGTSPLHF. The CDR3 coding sequence is TGCGCCAGCAGGGGGACAGGGACCTCACCCCTCCACTTT.

The chain combines TRBV5-4 with TRBJ2-2; 10 positions match TRBD1. The CDR3 has 16 amino acids. Losses at the gene ends were 7 bases for V and 3 bases for J; bases not matched to a gene: 9. The germline CDR1 and CDR2 sequences are SGHNT and YYREEE (reference sequence). The CDR3 DNA follows: TGTGCCAGCGGGGACAGGGGAGGTCTCGACACCGGGGAGCTGTTTTTT. Amino acids: CASGDRGGLDTGELFF.